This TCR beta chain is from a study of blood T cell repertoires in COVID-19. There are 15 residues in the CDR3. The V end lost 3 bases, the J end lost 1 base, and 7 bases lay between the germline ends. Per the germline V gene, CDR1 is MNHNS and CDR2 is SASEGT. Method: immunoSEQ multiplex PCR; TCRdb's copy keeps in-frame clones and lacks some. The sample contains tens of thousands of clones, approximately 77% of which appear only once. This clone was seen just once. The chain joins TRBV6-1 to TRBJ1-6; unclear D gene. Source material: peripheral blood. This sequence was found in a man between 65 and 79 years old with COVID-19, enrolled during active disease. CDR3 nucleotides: TGTGCCAGCAGTGATTCCCCGTCCTATAATTCACCCCTCCACTTT. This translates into CASSDSPSYNSPLHF.